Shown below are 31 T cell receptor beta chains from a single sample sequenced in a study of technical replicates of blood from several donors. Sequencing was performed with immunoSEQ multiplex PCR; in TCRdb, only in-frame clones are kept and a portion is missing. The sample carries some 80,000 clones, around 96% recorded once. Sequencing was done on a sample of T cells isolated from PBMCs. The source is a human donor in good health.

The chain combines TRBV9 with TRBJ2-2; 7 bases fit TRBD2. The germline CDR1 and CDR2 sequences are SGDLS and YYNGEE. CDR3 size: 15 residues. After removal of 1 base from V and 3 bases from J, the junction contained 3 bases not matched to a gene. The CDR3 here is CASSVRGGDTGELFF. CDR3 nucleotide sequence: TGTGCCAGCAGCGTAAGGGGAGGGGACACCGGGGAGCTGTTTTTT.

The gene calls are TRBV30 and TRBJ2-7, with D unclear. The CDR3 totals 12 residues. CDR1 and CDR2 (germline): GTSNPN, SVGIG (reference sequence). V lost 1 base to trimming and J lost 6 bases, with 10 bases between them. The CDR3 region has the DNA TGTGCCTGGAGTGCTACTAATCTCGAGCAGTACTTC. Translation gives CAWSATNLEQYF.

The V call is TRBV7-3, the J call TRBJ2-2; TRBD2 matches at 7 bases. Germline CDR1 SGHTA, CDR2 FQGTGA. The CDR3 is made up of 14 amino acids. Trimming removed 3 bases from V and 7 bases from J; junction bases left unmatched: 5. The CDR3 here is CASSFSGGNGELFF. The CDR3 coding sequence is TGTGCCAGCAGCTTTTCGGGAGGTAACGGGGAGCTGTTTTTT.

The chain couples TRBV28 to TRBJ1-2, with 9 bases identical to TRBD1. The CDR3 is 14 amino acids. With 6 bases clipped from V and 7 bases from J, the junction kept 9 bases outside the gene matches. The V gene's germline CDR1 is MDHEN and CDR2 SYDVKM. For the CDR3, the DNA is TGTGCCAGCAGGCCGGGACAGGGTGTATTTGGCTACACCTTC. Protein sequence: CASRPGQGVFGYTF.

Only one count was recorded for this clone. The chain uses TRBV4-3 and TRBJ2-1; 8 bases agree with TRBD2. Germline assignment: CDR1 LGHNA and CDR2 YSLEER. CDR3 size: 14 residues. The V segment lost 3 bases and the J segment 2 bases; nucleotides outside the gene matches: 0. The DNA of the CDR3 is TGCGCCAGCAGCCACGGGAGGGCCTACAATGAGCAGTTCTTC. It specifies CASSHGRAYNEQFF.

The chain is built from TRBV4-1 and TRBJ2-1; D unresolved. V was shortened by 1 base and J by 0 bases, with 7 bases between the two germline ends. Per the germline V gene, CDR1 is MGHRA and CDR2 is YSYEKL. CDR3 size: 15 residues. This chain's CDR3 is CASSQGADSYNEQFF. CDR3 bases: TGCGCCAGCAGCCAAGGGGCAGACTCCTACAATGAGCAGTTCTTC.

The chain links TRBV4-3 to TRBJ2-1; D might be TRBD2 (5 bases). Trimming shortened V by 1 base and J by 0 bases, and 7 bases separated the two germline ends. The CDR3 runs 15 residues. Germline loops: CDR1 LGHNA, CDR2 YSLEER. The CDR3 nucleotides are TGCGCCAGCAGCCAAGGAGGGAGCTCCTACAATGAGCAGTTCTTC. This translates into CASSQGGSSYNEQFF.

The CDR3 reads CASSLGTGQTGELFF. The CDR3 DNA is TGTGCCAGCAGCTTGGGGACAGGGCAGACCGGGGAGCTGTTTTTT. The rearrangement links TRBV11-3 to TRBJ2-2; 9 bases line up with TRBD1. The CDR3 spans 15 residues. Germline V gene sequence: CDR1 SGHNT, CDR2 YENEEA. Losses at the gene ends were 3 bases for V and 5 bases for J; bases not matched to a gene: 4.

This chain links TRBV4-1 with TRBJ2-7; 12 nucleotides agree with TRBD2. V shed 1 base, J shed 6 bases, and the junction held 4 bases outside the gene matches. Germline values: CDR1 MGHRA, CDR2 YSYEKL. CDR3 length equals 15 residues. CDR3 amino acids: CASSQGLAGVSEQYF. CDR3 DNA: TGCGCCAGCAGCCAAGGACTAGCGGGAGTGAGCGAGCAGTACTTC.

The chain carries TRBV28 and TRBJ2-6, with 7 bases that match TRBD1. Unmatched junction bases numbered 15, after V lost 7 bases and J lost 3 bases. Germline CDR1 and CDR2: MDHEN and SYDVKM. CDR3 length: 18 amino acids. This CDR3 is CASIGVRGQYRGANVLTF. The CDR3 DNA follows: TGTGCCAGCATAGGGGTAAGGGGGCAATATCGTGGGGCCAACGTCCTGACTTTC.

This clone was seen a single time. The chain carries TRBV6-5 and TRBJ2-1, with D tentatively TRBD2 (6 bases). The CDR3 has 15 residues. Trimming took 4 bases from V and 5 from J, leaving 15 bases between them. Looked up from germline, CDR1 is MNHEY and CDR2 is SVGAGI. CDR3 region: CASSFGRRGHNEQFF. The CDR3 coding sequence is TGTGCCAGCAGTTTCGGGAGAAGAGGGCACAATGAGCAGTTCTTC.

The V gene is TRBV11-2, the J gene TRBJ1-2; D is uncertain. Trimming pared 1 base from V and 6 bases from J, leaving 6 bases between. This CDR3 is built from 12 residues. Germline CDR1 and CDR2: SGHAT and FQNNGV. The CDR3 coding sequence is TGTGCCAGCAGCTTAGGGGAGAATGGCTACACCTTC. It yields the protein CASSLGENGYTF.

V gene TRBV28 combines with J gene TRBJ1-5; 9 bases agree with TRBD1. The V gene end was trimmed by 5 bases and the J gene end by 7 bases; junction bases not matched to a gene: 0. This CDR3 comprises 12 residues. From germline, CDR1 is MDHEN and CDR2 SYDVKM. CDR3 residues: CASSTGGQPQHF. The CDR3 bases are TGTGCCAGCAGTACAGGGGGCCAGCCCCAGCATTTT.

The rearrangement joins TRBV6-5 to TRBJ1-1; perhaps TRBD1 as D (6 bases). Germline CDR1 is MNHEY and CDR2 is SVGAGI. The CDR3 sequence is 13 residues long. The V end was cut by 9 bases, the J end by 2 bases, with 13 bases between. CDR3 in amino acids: CARPVRGNTEAFF. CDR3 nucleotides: TGTGCCAGGCCAGTCAGGGGTAACACTGAAGCTTTCTTT.

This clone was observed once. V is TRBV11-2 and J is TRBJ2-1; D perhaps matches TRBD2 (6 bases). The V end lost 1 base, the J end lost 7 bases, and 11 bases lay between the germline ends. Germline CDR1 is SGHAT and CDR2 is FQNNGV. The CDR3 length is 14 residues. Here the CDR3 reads CASSLAGAVNEQFF. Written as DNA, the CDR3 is TGTGCCAGCAGCTTAGCGGGAGCCGTAAATGAGCAGTTCTTC.

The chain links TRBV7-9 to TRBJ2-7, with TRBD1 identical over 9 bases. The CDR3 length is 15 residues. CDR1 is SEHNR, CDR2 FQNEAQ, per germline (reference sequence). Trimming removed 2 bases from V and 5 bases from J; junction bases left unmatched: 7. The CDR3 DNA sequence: TGTGCCAGCAGCTTACTTGGGGACAGGGCCAACGAGCAGTACTTC. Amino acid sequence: CASSLLGDRANEQYF.

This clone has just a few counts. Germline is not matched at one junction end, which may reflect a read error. The CDR3 reads CAWSDLAGAGNSGELFF. CDR3 DNA sequence: TGTGCCTGGAGCGATCTAGCGGGAGCCGGGAACTCCGGGGAGCTGTTTTTT. The chain joins TRBV30 to TRBJ2-2; 10 bases are shared with TRBD2. Germline V gene sequence: CDR1 GTSNPN, CDR2 SVGIG (reference sequence). This CDR3 is built from 17 residues.

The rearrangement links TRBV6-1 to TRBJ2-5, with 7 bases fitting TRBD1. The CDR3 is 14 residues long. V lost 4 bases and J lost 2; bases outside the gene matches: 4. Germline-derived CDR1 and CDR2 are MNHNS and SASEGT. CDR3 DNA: TGTGCCAGCAGTGGAAACAGGGGACAAGAGACCCAGTACTTC. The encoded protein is CASSGNRGQETQYF.

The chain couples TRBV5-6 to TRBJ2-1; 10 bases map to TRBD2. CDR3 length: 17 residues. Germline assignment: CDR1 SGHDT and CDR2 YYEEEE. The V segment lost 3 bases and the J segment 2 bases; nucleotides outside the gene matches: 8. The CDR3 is CASSSLGLAVTYNEQFF. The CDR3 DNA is TGTGCCAGCAGCTCATTAGGACTAGCGGTCACCTACAATGAGCAGTTCTTC.

The DNA for the CDR3 is TGTGCCAGCAGCTCCAATGTGAACACCGGGGAGCTGTTTTTT. Protein product: CASSSNVNTGELFF. V is TRBV7-3 and J is TRBJ2-2; D gene uncertain. V lost 4 bases, J lost 1 base, and 7 bases lay in between. The CDR3 runs 14 residues. Per the germline V gene, CDR1 is SGHTA and CDR2 is FQGTGA.

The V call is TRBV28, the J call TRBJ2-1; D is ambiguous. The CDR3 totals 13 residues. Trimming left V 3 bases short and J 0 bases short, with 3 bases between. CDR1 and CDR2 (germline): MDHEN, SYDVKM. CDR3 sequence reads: CASSFSSYNEQFF. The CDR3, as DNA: TGTGCCAGCAGTTTCAGCTCCTACAATGAGCAGTTCTTC.

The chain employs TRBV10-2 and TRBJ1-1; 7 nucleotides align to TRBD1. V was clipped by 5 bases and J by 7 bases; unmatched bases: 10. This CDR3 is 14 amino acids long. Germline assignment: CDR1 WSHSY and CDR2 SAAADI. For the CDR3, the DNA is TGCGCCAGCAGTCAAGACAGGGAGTTTAATGAAGCTTTCTTT. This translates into CASSQDREFNEAFF.

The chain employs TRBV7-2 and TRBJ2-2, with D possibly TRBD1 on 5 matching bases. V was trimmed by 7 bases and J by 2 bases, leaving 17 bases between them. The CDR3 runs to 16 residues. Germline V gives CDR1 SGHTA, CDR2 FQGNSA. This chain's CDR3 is CASTRFRGINTGELFF. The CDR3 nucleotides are TGTGCCAGCACCCGCTTTAGGGGTATAAACACCGGGGAGCTGTTTTTT.

The CDR3 reads CASSERGQTQYF. CDR3 nucleotide sequence: TGTGCCAGCAGTGAAAGGGGGCAGACCCAGTACTTC. The genes are TRBV6-1 and TRBJ2-5; 7 bases are shared with TRBD1. V was clipped by 2 bases and J by 6 bases; unmatched bases: 0. The CDR3 has 12 amino acids. Germline V gives CDR1 MNHNS, CDR2 SASEGT.

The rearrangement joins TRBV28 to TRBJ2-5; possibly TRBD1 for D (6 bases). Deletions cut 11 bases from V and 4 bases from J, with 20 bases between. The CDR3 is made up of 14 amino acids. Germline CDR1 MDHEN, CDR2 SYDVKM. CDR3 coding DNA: TGTGCCCGTCTATTCGGCGTAGGGGGAGAGACCCAGTACTTC. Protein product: CARLFGVGGETQYF.

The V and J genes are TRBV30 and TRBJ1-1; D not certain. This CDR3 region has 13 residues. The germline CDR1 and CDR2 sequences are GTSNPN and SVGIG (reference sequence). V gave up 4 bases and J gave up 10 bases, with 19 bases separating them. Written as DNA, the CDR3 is TGTGCCTGGATGGCAACATCCAACGCAAGAGCTTTCTTT. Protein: CAWMATSNARAFF.

The CDR3 DNA reads as TGTGCCAGCAGACCTGAAACACAGGGGAAAAAACTGTTTTTT. It encodes CASRPETQGKKLFF. J is TRBJ1-4 and V is TRBV5-5, with TRBD1 matching over 7 bases. Germline CDR1 is SGHKS and CDR2 is YYEKEE (reference sequence). The trim removed 5 bases at V and 9 bases at J, leaving 10 bases unmatched. This CDR3 is built from 14 residues.

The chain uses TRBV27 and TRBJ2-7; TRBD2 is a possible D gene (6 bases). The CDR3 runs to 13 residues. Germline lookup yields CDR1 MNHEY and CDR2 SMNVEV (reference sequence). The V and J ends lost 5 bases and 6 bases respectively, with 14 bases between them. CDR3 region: CASSRGLEGEQYF. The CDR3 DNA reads TGTGCCAGCAGTAGAGGACTGGAGGGCGAGCAGTACTTC.

The CDR3 DNA is TGTGCCAGCAGCGTCTACAGAGGGACAATCTGGTCGGGCTACACCTTC. It codes for CASSVYRGTIWSGYTF. The chain links TRBV7-2 to TRBJ1-2, with D perhaps TRBD1 (6 bases). The CDR3 length is 16 residues. CDR1 is SGHTA and CDR2 is FQGNSA in the germline V gene. Trimming cost V 5 bases and J 8 bases, with 24 bases left between them.

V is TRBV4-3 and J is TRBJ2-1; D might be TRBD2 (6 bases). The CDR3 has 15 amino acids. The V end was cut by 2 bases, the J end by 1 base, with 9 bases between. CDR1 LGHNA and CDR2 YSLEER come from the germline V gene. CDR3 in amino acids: CASSQPLASYNEQFF. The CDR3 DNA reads TGCGCCAGCAGCCAACCTCTAGCGTCCTACAATGAGCAGTTCTTC.

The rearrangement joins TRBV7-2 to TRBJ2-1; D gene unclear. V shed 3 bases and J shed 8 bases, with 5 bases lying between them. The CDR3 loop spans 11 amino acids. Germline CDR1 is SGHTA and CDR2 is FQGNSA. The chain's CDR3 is CASSLSHEQFF. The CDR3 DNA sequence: TGTGCCAGCAGCTTGAGCCATGAGCAGTTCTTC. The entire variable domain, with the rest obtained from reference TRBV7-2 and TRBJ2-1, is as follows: GAGVSQSPSNKVTEKGKDVELRCDPISGHTALYWYRQSLGQGLEFLIYFQGNSAPDKSGLPSDRFSAERTGGSVSTLTIQRTQQEDSAVYLCASSLSHEQFFGPGTRLTVL.